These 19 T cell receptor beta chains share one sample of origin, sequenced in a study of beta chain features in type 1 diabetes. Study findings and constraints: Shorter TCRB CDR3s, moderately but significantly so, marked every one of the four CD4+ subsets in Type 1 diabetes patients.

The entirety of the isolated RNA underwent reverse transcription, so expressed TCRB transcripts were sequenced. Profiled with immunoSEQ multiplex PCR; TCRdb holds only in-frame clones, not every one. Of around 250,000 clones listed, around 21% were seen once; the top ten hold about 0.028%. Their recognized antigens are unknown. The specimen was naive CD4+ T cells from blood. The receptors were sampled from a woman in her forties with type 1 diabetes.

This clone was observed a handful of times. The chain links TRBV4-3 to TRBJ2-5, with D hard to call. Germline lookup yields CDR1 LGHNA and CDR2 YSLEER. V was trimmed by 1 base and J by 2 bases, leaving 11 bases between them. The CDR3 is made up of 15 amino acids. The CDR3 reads CASSQVGAGQETQYF. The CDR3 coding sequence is TGCGCCAGCAGCCAAGTGGGTGCCGGGCAAGAGACCCAGTACTTC.

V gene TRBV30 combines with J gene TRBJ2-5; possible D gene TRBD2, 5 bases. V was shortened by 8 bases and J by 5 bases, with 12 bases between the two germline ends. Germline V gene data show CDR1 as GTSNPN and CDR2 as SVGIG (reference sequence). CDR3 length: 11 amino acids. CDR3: CAGRRLETQYF. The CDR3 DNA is TGTGCCGGAAGGAGGCTGGAGACCCAGTACTTC.

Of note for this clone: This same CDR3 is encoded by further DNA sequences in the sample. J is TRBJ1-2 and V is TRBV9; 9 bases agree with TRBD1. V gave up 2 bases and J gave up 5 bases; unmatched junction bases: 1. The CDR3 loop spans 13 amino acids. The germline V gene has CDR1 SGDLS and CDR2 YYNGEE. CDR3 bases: TGTGCCAGCAGCGTGGGACAGGGTTATGGCTACACCTTC. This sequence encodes CASSVGQGYGYTF.

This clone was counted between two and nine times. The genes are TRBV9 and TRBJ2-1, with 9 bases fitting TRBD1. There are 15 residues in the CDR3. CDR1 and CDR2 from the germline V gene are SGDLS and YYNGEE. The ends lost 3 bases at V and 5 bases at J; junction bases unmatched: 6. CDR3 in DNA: TGTGCCAGCAGCGGACTACAGGGGGCTAACAATGAGCAGTTCTTC. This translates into CASSGLQGANNEQFF.

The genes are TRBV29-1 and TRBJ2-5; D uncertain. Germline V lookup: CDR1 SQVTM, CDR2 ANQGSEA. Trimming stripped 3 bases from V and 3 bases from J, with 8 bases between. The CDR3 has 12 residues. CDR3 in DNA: TGCAGCGTTGATCAGTACGAAGAGACCCAGTACTTC. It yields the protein CSVDQYEETQYF. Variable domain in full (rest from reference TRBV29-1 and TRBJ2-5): SAVISQKPSRDICQRGTSLTIQCQVDSQVTMMFWYRQQPGQSLTLIATANQGSEATYESGFVIDKFPISRPNLTFSTLTVSNMSPEDSSIYLCSVDQYEETQYFGPGTRLLVL.

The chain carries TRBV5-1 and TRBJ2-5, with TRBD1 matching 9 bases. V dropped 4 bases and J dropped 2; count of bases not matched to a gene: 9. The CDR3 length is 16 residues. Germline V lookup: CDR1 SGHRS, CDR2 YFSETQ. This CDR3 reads CASSGNPGTGQETQYF. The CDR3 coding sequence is TGCGCCAGCAGCGGGAACCCCGGGACAGGGCAAGAGACCCAGTACTTC.

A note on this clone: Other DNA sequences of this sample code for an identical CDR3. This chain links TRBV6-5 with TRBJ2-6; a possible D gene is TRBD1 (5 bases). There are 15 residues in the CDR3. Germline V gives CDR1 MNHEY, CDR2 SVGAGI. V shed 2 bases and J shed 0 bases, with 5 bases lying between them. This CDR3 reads CASSYDSSGANVLTF. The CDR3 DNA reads TGTGCCAGCAGTTACGACAGCTCTGGGGCCAACGTCCTGACTTTC.

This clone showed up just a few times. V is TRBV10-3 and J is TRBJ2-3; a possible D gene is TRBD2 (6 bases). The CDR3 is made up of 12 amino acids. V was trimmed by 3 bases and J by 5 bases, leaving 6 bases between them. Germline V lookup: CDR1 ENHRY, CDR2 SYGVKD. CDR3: CAISDGGDTQYF. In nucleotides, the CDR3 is TGTGCCATCAGTGACGGGGGAGATACGCAGTATTTT.

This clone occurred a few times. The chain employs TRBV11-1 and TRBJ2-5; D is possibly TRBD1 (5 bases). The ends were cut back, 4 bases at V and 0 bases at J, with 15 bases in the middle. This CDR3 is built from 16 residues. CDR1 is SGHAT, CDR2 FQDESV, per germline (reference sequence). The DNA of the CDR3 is TGTGCCAGCAGCTCCGCCTACAGGAATAACCAAGAGACCCAGTACTTC. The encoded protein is CASSSAYRNNQETQYF. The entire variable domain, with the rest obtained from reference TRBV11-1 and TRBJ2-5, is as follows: EAEVAQSPRYKITEKSQAVAFWCDPISGHATLYWYRQILGQGPELLVQFQDESVVDDSQLPKDRFSAERLKGVDSTLKIQPAELGDSAMYLCASSSAYRNNQETQYFGPGTRLLVL.

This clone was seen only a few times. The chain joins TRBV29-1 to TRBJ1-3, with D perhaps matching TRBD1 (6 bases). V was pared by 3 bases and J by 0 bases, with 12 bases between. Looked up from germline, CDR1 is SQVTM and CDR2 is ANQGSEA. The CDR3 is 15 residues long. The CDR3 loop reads CSVERSRGSGNTIYF. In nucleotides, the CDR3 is TGCAGCGTTGAGAGGAGCAGGGGCTCTGGAAACACCATATATTTT. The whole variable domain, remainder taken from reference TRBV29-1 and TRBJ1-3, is SAVISQKPSRDICQRGTSLTIQCQVDSQVTMMFWYRQQPGQSLTLIATANQGSEATYESGFVIDKFPISRPNLTFSTLTVSNMSPEDSSIYLCSVERSRGSGNTIYFGEGSWLTVV.

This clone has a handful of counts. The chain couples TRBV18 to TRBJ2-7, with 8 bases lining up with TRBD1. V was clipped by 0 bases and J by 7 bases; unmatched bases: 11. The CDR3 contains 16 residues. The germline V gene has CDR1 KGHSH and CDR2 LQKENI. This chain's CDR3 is CASSPPGRQGFGEQYF. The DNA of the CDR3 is TGTGCCAGCTCACCACCGGGGAGACAGGGGTTTGGTGAGCAGTACTTC.

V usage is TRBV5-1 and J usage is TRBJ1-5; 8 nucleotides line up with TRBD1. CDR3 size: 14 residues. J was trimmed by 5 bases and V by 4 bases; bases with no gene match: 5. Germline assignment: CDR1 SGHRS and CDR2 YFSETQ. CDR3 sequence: CASSRTGSDQPQHF. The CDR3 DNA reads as TGCGCCAGCAGCCGGACAGGGTCTGATCAGCCCCAGCATTTT.

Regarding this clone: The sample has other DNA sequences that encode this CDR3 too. The CDR3 reads CASSGQGGYGYTF. CDR3 bases: TGTGCCAGCAGTGGACAGGGCGGCTATGGCTACACCTTC. The chain employs TRBV2 and TRBJ1-2; TRBD1 aligns across 7 bases. CDR1 is SNHLY, CDR2 FYNNEI, per germline. The CDR3 has 13 amino acids. V lost 4 bases and J lost 4; bases outside the gene matches: 3.

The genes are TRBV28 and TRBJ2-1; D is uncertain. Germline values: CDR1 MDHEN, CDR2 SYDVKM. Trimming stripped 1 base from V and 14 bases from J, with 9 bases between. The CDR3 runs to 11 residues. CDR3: CASSLLGREFF. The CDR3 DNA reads TGTGCCAGCAGTTTATTGGGCAGAGAGTTCTTC.

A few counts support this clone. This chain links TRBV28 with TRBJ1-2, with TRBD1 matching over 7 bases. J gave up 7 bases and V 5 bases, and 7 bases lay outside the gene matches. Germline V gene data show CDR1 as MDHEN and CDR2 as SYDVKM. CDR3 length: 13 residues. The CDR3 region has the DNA TGTGCCAGCAGTCTGCGACAGGGAGGTGGCTACACCTTC. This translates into CASSLRQGGGYTF.

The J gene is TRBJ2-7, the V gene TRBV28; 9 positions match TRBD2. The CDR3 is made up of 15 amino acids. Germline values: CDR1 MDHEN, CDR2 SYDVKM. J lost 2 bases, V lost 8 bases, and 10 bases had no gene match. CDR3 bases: TGTGCCAGCCGAACCCCAGCGGGAGGAGCCTACGAGCAGTACTTC. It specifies CASRTPAGGAYEQYF. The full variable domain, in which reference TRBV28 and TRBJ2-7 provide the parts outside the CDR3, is DVKVTQSSRYLVKRTGEKVFLECVQDMDHENMFWYRQDPGLGLRLIYFSYDVKMKEKGDIPEGYSVSREKKERFSLILESASTNQTSMYLCASRTPAGGAYEQYFGPGTRLTVT.

In DNA, the CDR3 is TGTGCCAGCAGCCGGGACTTCAGTACCGGGGAGCTGTTTTTT. It encodes CASSRDFSTGELFF. This chain uses TRBV25-1 with TRBJ2-2; a weak D match, TRBD2 (6 bases). The CDR3 is 14 amino acids. With 6 bases removed from V and 5 bases from J, the gap between germline ends came to 13 bases. Germline-derived CDR1 and CDR2 are MGHDK and SYGVNS.

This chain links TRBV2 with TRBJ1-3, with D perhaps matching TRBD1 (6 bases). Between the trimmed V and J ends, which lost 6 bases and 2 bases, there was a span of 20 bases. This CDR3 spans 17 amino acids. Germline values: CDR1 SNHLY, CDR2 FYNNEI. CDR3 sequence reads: CASRTSGTDRPGNTIYF. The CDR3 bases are TGTGCCAGCAGGACCTCCGGGACCGACAGGCCTGGAAACACCATATATTTT. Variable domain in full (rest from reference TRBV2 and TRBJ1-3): EPEVTQTPSHQVTQMGQEVILRCVPISNHLYFYWYRQILGQKVEFLVSFYNNEISEKSEIFDDQFSVERPDGSNFTLKIRSTKLEDSAMYFCASRTSGTDRPGNTIYFGEGSWLTVV.

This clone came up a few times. The CDR3, as DNA: TGTGCCAGCAGGGAATCTCAGGCGGGGACAGGGACTAACTATGGCTACACCTTC. Amino acid sequence: CASRESQAGTGTNYGYTF. The rearrangement links TRBV28 to TRBJ1-2; 9 bases fit TRBD1. The germline V gene encodes CDR1 MDHEN and CDR2 SYDVKM. The V gene end was trimmed by 6 bases and the J gene end by 0 bases; junction bases not matched to a gene: 14. This CDR3 spans 18 amino acids.